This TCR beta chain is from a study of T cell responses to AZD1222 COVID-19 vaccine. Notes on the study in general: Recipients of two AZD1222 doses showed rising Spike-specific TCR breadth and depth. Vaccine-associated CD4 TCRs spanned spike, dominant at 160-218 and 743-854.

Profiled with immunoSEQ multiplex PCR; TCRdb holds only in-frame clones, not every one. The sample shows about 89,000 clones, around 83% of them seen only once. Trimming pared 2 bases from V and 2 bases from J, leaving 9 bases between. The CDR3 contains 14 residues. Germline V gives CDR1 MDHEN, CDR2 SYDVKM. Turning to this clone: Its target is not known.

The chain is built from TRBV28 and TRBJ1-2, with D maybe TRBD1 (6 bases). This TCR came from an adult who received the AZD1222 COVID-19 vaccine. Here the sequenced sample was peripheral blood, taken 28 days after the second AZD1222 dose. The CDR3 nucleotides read TGTGCCAGCAGTTTACCAGGGGTCAACTATGGCTACACCTTC. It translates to CASSLPGVNYGYTF.